These 12 T cell receptor beta chains share one sample of origin, sequenced in a study of response to subunit inactivated influenza vaccine. TCRdb re-called the RT-PCR reads through MiXCR, storing one row per CDR3 protein. The sample yields about 540,000 distinct CDR3 sequences, roughly a quarter seen once. This sample also belongs to another study, concerning T cells expressing NK-cell markers. From that paper: Libraries used 5'RACE template switching adding universal primer site and UMIs.

The input for sequencing was CD4+ T cells sorted from PBMCs, taken about 13 days after vaccination. These receptors all stem from a man in his fifties or sixties who received an inactivated influenza vaccine.

A few counts support this clonotype. The gene calls are TRBV10-3 and TRBJ1-1; D may be TRBD1 (5 bases). The V and J ends lost 2 bases and 4 bases respectively, with 11 bases between them. The CDR3 is 14 amino acids. Germline V gene data show CDR1 as ENHRY and CDR2 as SYGVKD. Here the CDR3 reads CAISENWGGTEAFF. The CDR3 region has the DNA TGTGCCATCAGTGAGAATTGGGGCGGCACTGAAGCTTTCTTT.

This clonotype was counted between two and nine times. The chain uses TRBV30 and TRBJ2-5, with unresolved D. Trimming left V 0 bases short and J 4 bases short, with 6 bases between. Germline CDR1 reads GTSNPN; CDR2 reads SVGIG (reference sequence). The CDR3 length is 12 residues. The CDR3 protein is CAWSVMAETQYF. In DNA, the CDR3 is TGTGCCTGGAGTGTAATGGCAGAGACCCAGTACTTC.

Only a few counts were recorded for this clonotype. The chain links TRBV7-8 to TRBJ2-1, with 8 bases identical to TRBD2. The V gene's germline CDR1 is SGHVS and CDR2 FQNEAQ. This CDR3 region has 15 residues. V dropped 1 base and J dropped 6; count of bases not matched to a gene: 5. The CDR3 reads CASSLVVSGINEQFF. The CDR3 region has the DNA TGTGCCAGCAGCTTAGTGGTTAGCGGGATCAATGAGCAGTTCTTC.

The chain joins TRBV27 to TRBJ1-3, with TRBD1 as a possible D gene (5 bases). CDR3 size: 16 residues. The germline V and J ends were trimmed by 3 bases and 4 bases, with 16 bases remaining between them. Germline CDR1 reads MNHEY; CDR2 reads SMNVEV (reference sequence). The CDR3 DNA follows: TGTGCCAGCAGTTTCCATCGGGGCCATCAGGGAAACACCATATATTTT. It specifies CASSFHRGHQGNTIYF.

V gene TRBV7-9 combines with J gene TRBJ2-1; perhaps TRBD2 as D (5 bases). CDR1 SEHNR and CDR2 FQNEAQ come from the germline V gene (reference sequence). CDR3 length: 15 amino acids. Trimming cost V 3 bases and J 8 bases, with 17 bases left between them. CDR3 loop: CASSFSWFAGDEQFF. The CDR3 DNA reads TGTGCCAGCAGCTTTTCGTGGTTCGCGGGCGATGAGCAGTTCTTC.

This clonotype was observed a few times. The chain employs TRBV4-3 and TRBJ2-2, with TRBD2 matching 7 bases. The CDR3 consists of 18 residues. V shed 1 base and J 0 bases; nucleotides not matched to a gene: 8. Germline lookup yields CDR1 LGHNA and CDR2 YSLEER. The CDR3 region is CASSQVGGAGSNTGELFF. CDR3 bases: TGCGCCAGCAGCCAAGTTGGCGGAGCGGGATCGAACACCGGGGAGCTGTTTTTT.

The DNA of the CDR3 is TGTGCCAGCATTTACGGAGATACGCAGTATTTT. Amino acids: CASIYGDTQYF. The chain has TRBV12-3 or TRBV12-4 and TRBJ2-3; D gene ambiguous. Trimming stripped 7 bases from V and 5 bases from J, with 7 bases between. This CDR3 is 11 amino acids long.

The chain recombines TRBV5-1 with TRBJ1-1, with TRBD1 as a possible D gene (5 bases). The V end lost 0 bases, the J end lost 3 bases, and 12 bases lay between the germline ends. Germline lookup yields CDR1 SGHRS and CDR2 YFSETQ. The CDR3 covers 15 residues. CDR3 coding DNA: TGCGCCAGCAGCTTGGGGGGGGGATCGGACACTGAAGCTTTCTTT. Its protein is CASSLGGGSDTEAFF.

There are a few counts of this clonotype. This chain links TRBV11-2 with TRBJ2-1; D unclear. Germline assignment: CDR1 SGHAT and CDR2 FQNNGV. V gave up 2 bases and J gave up 0 bases, with 5 bases separating them. The CDR3 contains 14 residues. CDR3 protein: CASSLISSYNEQFF. The CDR3 DNA follows: TGTGCCAGCAGCTTAATAAGCTCCTACAATGAGCAGTTCTTC.

A few counts support this clonotype. V and J are TRBV20-1 and TRBJ2-4; 11 nucleotides match TRBD2. CDR3 size: 16 residues. CDR1 and CDR2 from the germline V gene are DFQATT and SNEGSKA (reference sequence). The J segment lost 5 bases and the V segment lost 5 bases, leaving 11 bases of the junction unmatched. CDR3 bases: TGCAGTGCTTCCAGCCCGACTAGCGGGAACCAAAACATTCAGTACTTC. Protein product: CSASSPTSGNQNIQYF.

This clonotype appeared a few times. The chain uses TRBV2 and TRBJ1-2; D not resolved. In germline, CDR1 is SNHLY, CDR2 FYNNEI. This CDR3 is 12 amino acids long. Trimming pared 2 bases from V and 10 bases from J, leaving 11 bases between. CDR3 protein: CASSERRVYYTF. Written as DNA, the CDR3 is TGTGCCAGCAGTGAACGGAGAGTATACTACACCTTC.

The chain couples TRBV6-2 or TRBV6-3 to TRBJ1-2; D perhaps matches TRBD1 (5 bases). This CDR3 has 16 residues. Germline V gene lookup returns CDR1 MNHEY and CDR2 SVGEGT. V dropped 2 bases and J dropped 6 bases, with 19 bases sitting between them. The CDR3 region is CASSYLIQRGGNGYTF. CDR3 bases: TGTGCCAGCAGTTACCTCATCCAGCGTGGGGGTAATGGCTACACCTTC.